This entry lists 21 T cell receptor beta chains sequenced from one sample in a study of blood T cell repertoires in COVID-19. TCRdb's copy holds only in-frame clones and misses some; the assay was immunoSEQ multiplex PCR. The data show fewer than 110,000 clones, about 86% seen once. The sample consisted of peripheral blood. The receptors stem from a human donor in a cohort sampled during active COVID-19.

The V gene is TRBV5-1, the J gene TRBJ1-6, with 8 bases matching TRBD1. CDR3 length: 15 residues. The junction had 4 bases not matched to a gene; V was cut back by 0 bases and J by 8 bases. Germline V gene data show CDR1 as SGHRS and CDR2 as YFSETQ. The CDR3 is CASSLAGGEYSPLHF. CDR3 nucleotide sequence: TGCGCCAGCAGCTTGGCAGGGGGCGAGTATTCACCCCTCCACTTT. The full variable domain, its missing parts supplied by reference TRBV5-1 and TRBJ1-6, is KAGVTQTPRYLIKTRGQQVTLSCSPISGHRSVSWYQQTPGQGLQFLFEYFSETQRNKGNFPGRFSGRQFSNSRSEMNVSTLELGDSALYLCASSLAGGEYSPLHFGNGTRLTVT.

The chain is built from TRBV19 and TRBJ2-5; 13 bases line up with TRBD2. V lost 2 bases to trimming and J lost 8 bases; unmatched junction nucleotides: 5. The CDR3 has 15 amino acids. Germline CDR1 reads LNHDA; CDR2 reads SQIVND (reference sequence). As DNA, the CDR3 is TGTGCCAGTAGTATAACTAGCGGGAGGGGAGGAACCCAGTACTTC. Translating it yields CASSITSGRGGTQYF.

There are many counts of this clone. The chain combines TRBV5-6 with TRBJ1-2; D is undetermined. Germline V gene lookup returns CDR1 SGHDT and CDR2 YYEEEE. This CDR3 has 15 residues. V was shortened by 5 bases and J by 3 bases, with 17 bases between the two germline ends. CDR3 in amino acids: CASSVVRTRYYGYTF. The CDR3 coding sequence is TGTGCCAGCAGTGTAGTTCGTACCAGGTACTATGGCTACACCTTC. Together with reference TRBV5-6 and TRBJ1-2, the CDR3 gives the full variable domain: DAGVTQSPTHLIKTRGQQVTLRCSPKSGHDTVSWYQQALGQGPQFIFQYYEEEERQRGNFPDRFSGHQFPNYSSELNVNALLLGDSALYLCASSVVRTRYYGYTFGSGTRLTVV.

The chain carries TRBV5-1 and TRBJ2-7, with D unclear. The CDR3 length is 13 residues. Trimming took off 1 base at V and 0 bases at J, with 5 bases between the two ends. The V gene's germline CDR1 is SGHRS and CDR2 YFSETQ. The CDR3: CASSLRDSYEQYF. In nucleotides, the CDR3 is TGCGCCAGCAGCTTGAGAGACTCCTACGAGCAGTACTTC.

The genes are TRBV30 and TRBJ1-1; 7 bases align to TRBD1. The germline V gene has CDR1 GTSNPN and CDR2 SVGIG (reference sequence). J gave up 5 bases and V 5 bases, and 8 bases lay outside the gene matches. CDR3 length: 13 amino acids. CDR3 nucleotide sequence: TGTGCCTGGGACAGGACAGGTGGAACTGAAGCTTTCTTT. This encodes CAWDRTGGTEAFF.

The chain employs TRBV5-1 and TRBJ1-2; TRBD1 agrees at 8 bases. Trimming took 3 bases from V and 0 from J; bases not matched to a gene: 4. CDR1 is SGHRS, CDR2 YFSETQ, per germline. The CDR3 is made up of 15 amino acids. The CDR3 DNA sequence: TGCGCCAGCAGCTCCTCGGGACAGGCTAACTATGGCTACACCTTC. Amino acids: CASSSSGQANYGYTF.

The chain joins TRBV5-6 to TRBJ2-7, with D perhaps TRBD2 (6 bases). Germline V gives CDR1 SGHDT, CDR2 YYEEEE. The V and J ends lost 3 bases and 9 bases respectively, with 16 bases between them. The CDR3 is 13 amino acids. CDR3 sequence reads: CASSWGDPVMQYF. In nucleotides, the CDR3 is TGTGCCAGCAGCTGGGGGGACCCTGTAATGCAGTACTTC.

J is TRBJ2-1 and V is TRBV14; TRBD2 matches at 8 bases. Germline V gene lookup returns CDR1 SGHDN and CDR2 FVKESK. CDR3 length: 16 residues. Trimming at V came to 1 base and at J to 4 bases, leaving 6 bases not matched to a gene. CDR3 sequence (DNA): TGTGCCAGCAGCCAAGTATGGGCGGGAGGTTACAATGAGCAGTTCTTC. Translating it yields CASSQVWAGGYNEQFF.

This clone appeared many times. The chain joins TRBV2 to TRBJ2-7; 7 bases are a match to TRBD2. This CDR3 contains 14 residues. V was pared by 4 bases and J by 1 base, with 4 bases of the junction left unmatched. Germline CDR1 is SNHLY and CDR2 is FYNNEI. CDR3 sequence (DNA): TGTGCCAGCAGTGTAAGCGGGGTGTCCTACGAGCAGTACTTC. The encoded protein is CASSVSGVSYEQYF.

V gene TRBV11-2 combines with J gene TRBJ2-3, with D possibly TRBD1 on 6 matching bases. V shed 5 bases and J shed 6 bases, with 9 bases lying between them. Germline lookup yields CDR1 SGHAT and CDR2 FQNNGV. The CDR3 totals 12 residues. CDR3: CASSQGQDTQYF. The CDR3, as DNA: TGTGCCAGCAGCCAGGGGCAGGATACGCAGTATTTT.

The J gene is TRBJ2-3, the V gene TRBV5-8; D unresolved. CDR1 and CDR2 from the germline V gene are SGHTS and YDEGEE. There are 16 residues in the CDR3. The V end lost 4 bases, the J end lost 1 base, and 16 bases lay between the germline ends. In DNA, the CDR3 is TGTGCCAGCAGCCCGAGCGAGGATTTGGGCACAGATACGCAGTATTTT. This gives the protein CASSPSEDLGTDTQYF.

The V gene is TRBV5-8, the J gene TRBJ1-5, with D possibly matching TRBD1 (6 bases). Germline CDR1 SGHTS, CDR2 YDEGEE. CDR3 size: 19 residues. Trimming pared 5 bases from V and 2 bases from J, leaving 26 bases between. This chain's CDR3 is CASSPHFGQLLLGNQPQHF. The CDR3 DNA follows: TGTGCCAGCAGTCCACACTTCGGACAGCTCCTTTTGGGCAATCAGCCCCAGCATTTT. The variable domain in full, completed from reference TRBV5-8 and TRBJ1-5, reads EAGVTQSPTHLIKTRGQQATLRCSPISGHTSVYWYQQALGLGLQFLLWYDEGEERNRGNFPPRFSGRQFPNYSSELNVNALELEDSALYLCASSPHFGQLLLGNQPQHFGDGTRLSIL.

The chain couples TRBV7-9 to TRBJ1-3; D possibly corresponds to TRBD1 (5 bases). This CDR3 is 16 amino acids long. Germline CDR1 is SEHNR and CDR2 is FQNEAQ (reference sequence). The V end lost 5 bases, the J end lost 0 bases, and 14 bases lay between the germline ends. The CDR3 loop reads CASSGPQARSGNTIYF. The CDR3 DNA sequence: TGTGCCAGCAGCGGCCCACAGGCCCGCTCTGGAAACACCATATATTTT.

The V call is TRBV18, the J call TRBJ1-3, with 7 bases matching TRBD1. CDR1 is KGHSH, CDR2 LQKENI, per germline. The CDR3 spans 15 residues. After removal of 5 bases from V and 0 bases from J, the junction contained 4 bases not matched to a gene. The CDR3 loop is CASSTGQPSGNTIYF. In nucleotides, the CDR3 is TGTGCCAGCTCAACGGGACAGCCCTCTGGAAACACCATATATTTT.

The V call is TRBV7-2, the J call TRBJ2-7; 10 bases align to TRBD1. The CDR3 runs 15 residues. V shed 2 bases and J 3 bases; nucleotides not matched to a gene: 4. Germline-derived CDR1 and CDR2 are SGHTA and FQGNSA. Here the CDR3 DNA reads TGTGCCAGCAGCTTAAGACGGACAGGGGGCTACGAGCAGTACTTC. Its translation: CASSLRRTGGYEQYF.

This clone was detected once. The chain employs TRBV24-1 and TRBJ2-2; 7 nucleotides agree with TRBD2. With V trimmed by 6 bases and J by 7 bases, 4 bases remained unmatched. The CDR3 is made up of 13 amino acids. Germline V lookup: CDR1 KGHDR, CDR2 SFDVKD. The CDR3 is CATSRGSLGELFF. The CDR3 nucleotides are TGTGCCACCAGTCGCGGGAGCCTCGGGGAGCTGTTTTTT.

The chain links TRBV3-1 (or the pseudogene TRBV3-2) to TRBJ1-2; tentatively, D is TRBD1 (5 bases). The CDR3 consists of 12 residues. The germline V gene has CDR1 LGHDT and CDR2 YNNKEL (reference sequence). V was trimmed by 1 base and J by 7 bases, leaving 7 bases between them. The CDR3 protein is CASSQGRVGYTF. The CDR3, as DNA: TGTGCCAGCAGCCAAGGCAGGGTTGGCTACACCTTC.

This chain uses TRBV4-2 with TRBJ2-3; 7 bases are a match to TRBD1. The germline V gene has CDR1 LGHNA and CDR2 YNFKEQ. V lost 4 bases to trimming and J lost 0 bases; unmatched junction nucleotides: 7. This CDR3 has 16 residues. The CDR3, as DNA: TGTGCCAGCAGCCGGTCCGGGACAGATAGCACAGATACGCAGTATTTT. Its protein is CASSRSGTDSTDTQYF.

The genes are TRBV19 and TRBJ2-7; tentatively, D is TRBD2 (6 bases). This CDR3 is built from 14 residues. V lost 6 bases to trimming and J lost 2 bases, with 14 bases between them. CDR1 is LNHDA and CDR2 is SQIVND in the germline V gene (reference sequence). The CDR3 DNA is TGTGCCAGTAGCCCTCCGGGGGTCCCCTACGAGCAGTACTTC. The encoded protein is CASSPPGVPYEQYF.

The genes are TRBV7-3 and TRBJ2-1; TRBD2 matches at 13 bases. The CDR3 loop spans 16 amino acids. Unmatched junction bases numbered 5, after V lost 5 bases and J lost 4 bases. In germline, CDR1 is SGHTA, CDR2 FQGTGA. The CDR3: CASSKGLAGLYNEQFF. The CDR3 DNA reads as TGTGCCAGCAGCAAGGGACTAGCGGGGCTTTACAATGAGCAGTTCTTC.

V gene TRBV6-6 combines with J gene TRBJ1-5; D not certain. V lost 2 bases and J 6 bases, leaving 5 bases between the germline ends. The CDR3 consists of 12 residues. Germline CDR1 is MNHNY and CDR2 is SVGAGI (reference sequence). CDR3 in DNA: TGTGCCAGCAGTTACACGGTTCAGCCCCAGCATTTT. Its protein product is CASSYTVQPQHF.